This T cell receptor beta chain was observed in a study of blood T cell repertoires in COVID-19. Across the study: Acute-phase and convalescent COVID-19 samples originated in the United States, Italy and Spain. PBMCs, B-cell-depleted T cells, or T cells were the source of the cDNA or gDNA that made up the material.

Trimming at V came to 0 bases and at J to 9 bases, leaving 2 bases not matched to a gene. Germline CDR1 and CDR2: GTSNPN and SVGIG (reference sequence). This CDR3 has 14 amino acids. Method: immunoSEQ multiplex PCR; TCRdb's copy keeps in-frame clones and lacks some. The repertoire holds about 180,000 clones, around 83% seen once, with roughly 2.9% in the top ten. This clone was seen only a few times. This TCR was sampled from a woman in her 30s with active or convalescent COVID-19. The specimen was peripheral blood. J is TRBJ1-6 and V is TRBV30; 10 nucleotides align to TRBD1. CDR3 in DNA: TGTGCCTGGAGTGTGGGGGACAGGGGTTCACCCCTCCACTTT. It yields the protein CAWSVGDRGSPLHF.